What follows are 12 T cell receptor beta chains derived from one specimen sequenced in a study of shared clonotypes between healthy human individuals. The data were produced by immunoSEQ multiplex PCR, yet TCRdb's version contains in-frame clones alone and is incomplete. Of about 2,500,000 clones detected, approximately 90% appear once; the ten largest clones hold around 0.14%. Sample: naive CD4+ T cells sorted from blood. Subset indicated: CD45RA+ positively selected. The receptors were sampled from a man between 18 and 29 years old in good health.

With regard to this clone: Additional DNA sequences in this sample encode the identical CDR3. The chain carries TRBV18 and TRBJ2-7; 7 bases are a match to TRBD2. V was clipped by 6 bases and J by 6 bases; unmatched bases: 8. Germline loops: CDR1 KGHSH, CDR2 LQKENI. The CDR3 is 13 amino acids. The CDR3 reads CASSRGSSLEQYF. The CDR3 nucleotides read TGTGCCAGCTCCCGCGGGAGTTCTCTCGAGCAGTACTTC.

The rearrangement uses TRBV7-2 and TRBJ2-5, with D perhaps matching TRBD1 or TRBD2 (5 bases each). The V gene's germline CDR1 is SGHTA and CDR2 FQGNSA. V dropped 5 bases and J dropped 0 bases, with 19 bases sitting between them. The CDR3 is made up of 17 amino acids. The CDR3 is CASSPIGAGLYQETQYF. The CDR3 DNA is TGTGCCAGCAGCCCGATAGGGGCGGGCCTGTACCAAGAGACCCAGTACTTC. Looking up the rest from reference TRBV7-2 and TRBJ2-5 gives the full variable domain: GAGVSQSPSNKVTEKGKDVELRCDPISGHTALYWYRQSLGQGLEFLIYFQGNSAPDKSGLPSDRFSAERTGGSVSTLTIQRTQQEDSAVYLCASSPIGAGLYQETQYFGPGTRLLVL.

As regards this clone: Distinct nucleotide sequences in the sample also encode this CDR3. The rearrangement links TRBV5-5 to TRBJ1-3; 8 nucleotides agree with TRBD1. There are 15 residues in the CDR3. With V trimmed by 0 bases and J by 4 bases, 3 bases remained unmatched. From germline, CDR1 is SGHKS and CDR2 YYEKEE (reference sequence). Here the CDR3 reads CASSLVQGAGNTIYF. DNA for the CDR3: TGTGCCAGCAGCTTGGTCCAGGGGGCGGGAAACACCATATATTTT.

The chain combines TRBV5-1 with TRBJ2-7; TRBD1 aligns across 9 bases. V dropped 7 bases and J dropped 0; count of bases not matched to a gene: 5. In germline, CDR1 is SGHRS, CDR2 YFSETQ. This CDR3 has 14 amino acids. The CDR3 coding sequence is TGCGCCAGCGGAGAGACAGGGGGCTCCTACGAGCAGTACTTC. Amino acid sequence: CASGETGGSYEQYF.

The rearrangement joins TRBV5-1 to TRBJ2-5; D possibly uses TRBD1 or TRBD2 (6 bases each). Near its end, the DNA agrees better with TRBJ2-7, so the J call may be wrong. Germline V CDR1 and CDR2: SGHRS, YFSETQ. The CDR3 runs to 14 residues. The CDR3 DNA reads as TGCGCCAGCAGCTTGATACGGGGGCTGGGCGAGCAGTACTTC. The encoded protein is CASSLIRGLGEQYF.

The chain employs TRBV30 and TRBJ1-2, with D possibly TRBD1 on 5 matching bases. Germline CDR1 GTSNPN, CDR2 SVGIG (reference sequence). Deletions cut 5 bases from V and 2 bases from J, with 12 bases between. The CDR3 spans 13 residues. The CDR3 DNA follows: TGTGCCTGGGCTGCACAGGCCAACTATGGCTACACCTTC. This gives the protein CAWAAQANYGYTF. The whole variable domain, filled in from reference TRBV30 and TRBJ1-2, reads SQTIHQWPATLVQPVGSPLSLECTVEGTSNPNLYWYRQAAGRGLQLLFYSVGIGQISSEVPQNLSASRPQDRQFILSSKKLLLSDSGFYLCAWAAQANYGYTFGSGTRLTVV.

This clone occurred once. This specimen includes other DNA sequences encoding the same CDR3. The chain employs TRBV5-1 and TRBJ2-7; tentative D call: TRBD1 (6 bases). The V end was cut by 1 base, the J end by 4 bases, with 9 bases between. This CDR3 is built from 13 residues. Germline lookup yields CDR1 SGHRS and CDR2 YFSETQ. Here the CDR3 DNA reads TGCGCCAGCAGCTTGACAGGGTCTTACGAGCAGTACTTC. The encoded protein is CASSLTGSYEQYF.

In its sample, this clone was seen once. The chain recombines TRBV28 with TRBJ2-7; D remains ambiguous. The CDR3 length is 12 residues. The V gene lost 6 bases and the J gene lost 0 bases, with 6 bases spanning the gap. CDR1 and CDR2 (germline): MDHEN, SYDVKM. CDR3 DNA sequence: TGTGCCAGCAGATCTTACTCCTACGAGCAGTACTTC. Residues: CASRSYSYEQYF.

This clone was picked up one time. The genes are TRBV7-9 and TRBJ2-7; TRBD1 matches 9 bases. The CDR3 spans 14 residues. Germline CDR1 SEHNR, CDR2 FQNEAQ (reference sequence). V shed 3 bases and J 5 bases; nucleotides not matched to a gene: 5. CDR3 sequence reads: CASSFVRDRDEQYF. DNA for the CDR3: TGTGCCAGCAGCTTTGTCCGGGACAGGGACGAGCAGTACTTC.

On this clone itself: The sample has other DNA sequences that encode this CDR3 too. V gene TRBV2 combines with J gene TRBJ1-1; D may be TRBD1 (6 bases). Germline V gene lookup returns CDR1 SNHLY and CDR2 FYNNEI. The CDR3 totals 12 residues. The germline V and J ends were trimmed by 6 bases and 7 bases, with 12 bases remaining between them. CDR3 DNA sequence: TGTGCCAGCAGCGCCCCGGACAGTGAAGCTTTCTTT. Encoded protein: CASSAPDSEAFF.

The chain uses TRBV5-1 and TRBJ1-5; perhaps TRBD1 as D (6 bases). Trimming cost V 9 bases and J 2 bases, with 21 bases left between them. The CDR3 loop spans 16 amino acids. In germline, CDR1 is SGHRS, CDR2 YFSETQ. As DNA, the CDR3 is TGCGCCACCCGGGACACTGCCCTTGCGGGCAATCAGCCCCAGCATTTT. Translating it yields CATRDTALAGNQPQHF.

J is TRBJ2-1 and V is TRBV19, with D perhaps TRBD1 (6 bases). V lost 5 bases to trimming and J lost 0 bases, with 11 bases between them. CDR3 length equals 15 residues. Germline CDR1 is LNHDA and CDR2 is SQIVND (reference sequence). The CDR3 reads CASSSTGSSYNEQFF. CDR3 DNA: TGTGCCAGTAGTTCAACAGGGAGCTCCTACAATGAGCAGTTCTTC.